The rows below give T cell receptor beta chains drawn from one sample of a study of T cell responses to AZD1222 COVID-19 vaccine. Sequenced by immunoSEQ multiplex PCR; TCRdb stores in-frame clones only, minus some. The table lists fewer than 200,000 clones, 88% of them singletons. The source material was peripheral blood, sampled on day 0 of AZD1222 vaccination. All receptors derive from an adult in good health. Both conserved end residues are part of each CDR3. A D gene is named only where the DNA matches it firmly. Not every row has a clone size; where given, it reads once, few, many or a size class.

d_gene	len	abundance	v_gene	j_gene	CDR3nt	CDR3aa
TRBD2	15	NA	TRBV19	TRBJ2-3	TGTGCCAGTAGTACCGGACTAGCGGGGGGGAATACGCAGTATTTT	CASSTGLAGGNTQYF
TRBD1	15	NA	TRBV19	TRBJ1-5	TGTGCCAGTAGTATAAGGAGACAGGGGGGTCAGCCCCAGCATTTT	CASSIRRQGGQPQHF
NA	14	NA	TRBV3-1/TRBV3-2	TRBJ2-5	TGTGCCAGCAGCCAAGGTCCTCACCAAGAGACCCAGTACTTC	CASSQGPHQETQYF
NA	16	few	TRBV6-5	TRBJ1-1	TGTGCCAGCAGTTGGACCGTCGGGGAGGGGAACACTGAAGCTTTCTTT	CASSWTVGEGNTEAFF
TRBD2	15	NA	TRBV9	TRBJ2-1	TGTGCCAGCAGCGGCCGGACTAGCGGCTACAATGAGCAGTTCTTC	CASSGRTSGYNEQFF
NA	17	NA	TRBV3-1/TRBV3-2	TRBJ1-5	TGTGCCAGCAGCCCCCGCGGGGGGCCTTATAGCAATCAGCCCCAGCATTTT	CASSPRGGPYSNQPQHF
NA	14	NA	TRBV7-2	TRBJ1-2	TGTGCCAGCAGTCAAGAGAAGTCTAGGTATGGCTACACCTTC	CASSQEKSRYGYTF
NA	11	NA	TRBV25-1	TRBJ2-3	TGTGCCAGCAGGGAGACAGATACGCAGTATTTT	CASRETDTQYF
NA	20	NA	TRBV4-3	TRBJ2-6	TGCGCCAGCAGCCCCCGGATCCCGGGCCCCGGGGCGGGCGGGGCCAACGTCCTGACTTTC	CASSPRIPGPGAGGANVLTF
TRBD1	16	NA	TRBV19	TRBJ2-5	TGTGCCAGTAGTATGGGCAGGACAGGGCGGCAAGAGACCCAGTACTTC	CASSMGRTGRQETQYF
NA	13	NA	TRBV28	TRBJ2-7	TGTGCCAGCAGTCCCCCCCCGGGAGTAGAGCAGTACTTC	CASSPPPGVEQYF
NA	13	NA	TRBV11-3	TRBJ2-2	TGTGCCAGCAGCTTTGTGAACACCGGGGAGCTGTTTTTT	CASSFVNTGELFF
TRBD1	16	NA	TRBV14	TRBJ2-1	TGTGCCAGCAGCCAAGATTTGGGGACAGGGGTAGGTGAGCAGTTCTTC	CASSQDLGTGVGEQFF
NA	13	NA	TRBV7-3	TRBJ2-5	TGTGCCAGCAGCGAGAGTAGCGGACAGACCCAGTACTTC	CASSESSGQTQYF
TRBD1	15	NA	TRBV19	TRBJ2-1	TGTGCCAGTAGCCGGGGGACAGGTTACTACAATGAGCAGTTCTTC	CASSRGTGYYNEQFF
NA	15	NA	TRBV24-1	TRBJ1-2	TGTGCCACCAGTGATCCTGGGACCGCTGCGCATGGCTACACCTTC	CATSDPGTAAHGYTF
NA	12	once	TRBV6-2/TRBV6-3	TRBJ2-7	TGTGCCAGCAGTTACTCCACCTACGAGCAGTACTTC	CASSYSTYEQYF
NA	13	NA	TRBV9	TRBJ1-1	TGTGCCAGCAGCGGAGGGGGGTTTACTGAAGCTTTCTTT	CASSGGGFTEAFF
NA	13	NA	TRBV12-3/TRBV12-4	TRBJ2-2	TGTGCCAGCAGTACCAAGTTCGGCGGGGAGCTGTTTTTT	CASSTKFGGELFF
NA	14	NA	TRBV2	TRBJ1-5	TGTGCCAGCAGTGAAGGGCAGGGTGGGCAGCCCCAGCATTTT	CASSEGQGGQPQHF
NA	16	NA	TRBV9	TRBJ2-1	TGTGCCAGCAGCGTAGCTGAGGCGAGCTCCTACAATGAGCAGTTCTTC	CASSVAEASSYNEQFF
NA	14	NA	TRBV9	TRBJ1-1	TGTGCCAGCAGCCGCCAAGACAGGAACACTGAAGCTTTCTTT	CASSRQDRNTEAFF
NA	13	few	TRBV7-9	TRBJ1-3	TGTGCCAGCAGCCCCCGTCCAGGAGGCACCATATATTTT	CASSPRPGGTIYF
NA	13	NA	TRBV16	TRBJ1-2	TGTGCCAGCAGCCAACAGGGTGTAGGCGGCTACACCTTC	CASSQQGVGGYTF
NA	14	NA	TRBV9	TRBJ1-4	TGTGCCAGCAGCGTCACGGGGATTGATGAAAAACTGTTTTTT	CASSVTGIDEKLFF
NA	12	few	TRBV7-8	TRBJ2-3	TGTGCCAGCAGCCAAAGCACAGATACGCAGTATTTT	CASSQSTDTQYF
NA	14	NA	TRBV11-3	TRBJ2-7	TGTGCCAGCAGCGCAGGGGTCTTCCCCTACGAGCAGTACTTC	CASSAGVFPYEQYF
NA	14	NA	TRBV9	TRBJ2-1	TGTGCCAGCAGCGTAATCGTCGGGGACGATGAGCAGTTCTTC	CASSVIVGDDEQFF
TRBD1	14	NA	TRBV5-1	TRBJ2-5	TGCGCCAGCAGCCCGGACAGGGGGCAAGAGACCCAGTACTTC	CASSPDRGQETQYF
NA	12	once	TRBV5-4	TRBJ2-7	TGTGCCAGCAGCTCGGCCTCCTACGAGCAGTACTTC	CASSSASYEQYF
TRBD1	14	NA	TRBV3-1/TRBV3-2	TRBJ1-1	TGTGCCAGCATCCCGACAGGGTTCAACACTGAAGCTTTCTTT	CASIPTGFNTEAFF
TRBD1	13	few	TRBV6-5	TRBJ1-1	TGTGCCAGCAGTTACAGGGGGCACACTGAAGCTTTCTTT	CASSYRGHTEAFF
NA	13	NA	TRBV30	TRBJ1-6	TGTGCCTGGAGTGGGGGGTATGATTCACCCCTCCACTTT	CAWSGGYDSPLHF
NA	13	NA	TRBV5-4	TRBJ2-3	TGTGCCAGCAGCCGCGAGGGGGCAGATACGCAGTATTTT	CASSREGADTQYF
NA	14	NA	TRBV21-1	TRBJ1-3	TGTGCCAGCGGGACAGGGCCACCTGGAAACACCATATATTTT	CASGTGPPGNTIYF
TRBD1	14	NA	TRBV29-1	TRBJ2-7	TGCAGCGTTGAGGGACAGGGGATGGACTACGAGCAGTACTTC	CSVEGQGMDYEQYF
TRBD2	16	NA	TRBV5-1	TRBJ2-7	TGCGCCAGCAGCAGACCCGGGACTAGCGGACGCTACGAGCAGTACTTC	CASSRPGTSGRYEQYF
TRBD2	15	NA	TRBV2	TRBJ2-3	TGTGCCAGCAGTGGGGGACTAGCGGGAGGAGATACGCAGTATTTT	CASSGGLAGGDTQYF
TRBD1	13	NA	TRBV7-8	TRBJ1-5	TGTGCCAGCAGCGGAGACAGGGCTCAGCCCCAGCATTTT	CASSGDRAQPQHF
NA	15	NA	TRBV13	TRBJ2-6	TGTGCCAGCAGCTTAGGGGGCACTGGGGCCAACGTCCTGACTTTC	CASSLGGTGANVLTF
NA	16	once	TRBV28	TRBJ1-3	TGTGCCAGCAGTTTGGGGGCTCGTCACTCTGGAAACACCATATATTTT	CASSLGARHSGNTIYF
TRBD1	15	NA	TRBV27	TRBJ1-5	TGTGCCAGCAGTTTTGGACAGGGGATCCCTCAGCCCCAGCATTTT	CASSFGQGIPQPQHF
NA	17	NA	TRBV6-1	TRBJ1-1	TGTGCCAGCAGTGGTCGAGCCAGGACATCGCCCTTCACTGAAGCTTTCTTT	CASSGRARTSPFTEAFF
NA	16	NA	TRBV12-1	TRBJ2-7	TGTGCCAGCAGCTTTTGCGACCGGGACACCTTCTACGAGCAGTACTTC	CASSFCDRDTFYEQYF
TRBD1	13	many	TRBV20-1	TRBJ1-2	TGCAGTGCTAGTGGGGACAGGGGGGGTGGCTACACCTTC	CSASGDRGGGYTF
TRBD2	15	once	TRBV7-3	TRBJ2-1	TGTGCCAGCAGCCCGTGGGCGGGAGAGGTCTATGAGCAGTTCTTC	CASSPWAGEVYEQFF
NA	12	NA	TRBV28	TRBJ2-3	TGTGCCAGCAGTTTGGGGGCCGATACGCAGTATTTT	CASSLGADTQYF
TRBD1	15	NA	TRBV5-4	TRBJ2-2	TGTGCCAGCAGCTTCCGACAGGGGTACACCGGGGAGCTGTTTTTT	CASSFRQGYTGELFF
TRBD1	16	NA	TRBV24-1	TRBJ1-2	TGTGCCACCAGTGATGGGACAGACACCGACGACTATGGCTACACCTTC	CATSDGTDTDDYGYTF
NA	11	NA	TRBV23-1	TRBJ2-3	TGCGCCAGCAGTTTCGGTTGTACGCAGTATTTT	CASSFGCTQYF
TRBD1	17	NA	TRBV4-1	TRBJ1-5	TGCGCCAGCAGCCATCTCTCACAGGGGGCGGGTAATCAGCCCCAGCATTTT	CASSHLSQGAGNQPQHF
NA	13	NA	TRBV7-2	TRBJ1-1	TGTGCCAGCAGCTTCTCCGCGAACACTGAAGCTTTCTTT	CASSFSANTEAFF
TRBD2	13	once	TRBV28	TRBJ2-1	TGTGCCAGCAGGAAGACTAGCGTGAGTGAGCAGTTCTTC	CASRKTSVSEQFF
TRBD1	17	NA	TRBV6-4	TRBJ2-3	TGTGCCAGCAGTGCCTTAACCGGGACAGGGCGCACAGATACGCAGTATTTT	CASSALTGTGRTDTQYF